This T cell receptor (beta chain) was identified in a study of liver allograft versus peripheral blood T cells. Study in general: Transplanted-liver T cell receptor repertoires were compared with recipients' peripheral blood repertoires.

Study conclusions and caveats: The authors reported that T cell receptor repertoires inside liver allografts differed from those in peripheral blood.

V was clipped by 3 bases and J by 5 bases, with 17 bases between them. In germline, CDR1 is SGHDT, CDR2 YYEEEE. There are 15 residues in the CDR3. One entry per CDR3 protein results from TCRdb running MiXCR on the reads. This sample has around 11,000 distinct CDR3 sequences, with 20% to 25% found just once. In its sample, this clonotype ranks as medium-sized (0.01 to 0.1%). Its antigen is currently unknown. The chain joins TRBV5-6 to TRBJ1-1; tentatively, D is TRBD1 (5 bases). The sequence derives from a human patient who had a liver transplant. The T cells may come from the graft donor. The CDR3 protein is CASSYMGVTGTEAFF. The CDR3 nucleotides read TGTGCCAGCAGCTATATGGGGGTAACGGGGACTGAAGCTTTCTTT.